This T cell receptor (beta chain) was found in a study of tumor-infiltrating lymphocytes in localized non-small cell lung cancer. Germline V gives CDR1 SGHAT, CDR2 FQNNGV. The CDR3 extends over 15 amino acids. V lost 2 bases and J lost 2, with 12 bases in between. Only in-frame clones appear in the TCRdb table, and some are missing; sequencing was by immunoSEQ multiplex PCR. The table lists roughly 12,000 clones, 80% to 85% of them singletons. This TCR was sampled from a human donor with non-small cell lung cancer. V and J are TRBV11-2 and TRBJ2-5, with a possible D match to TRBD1 (6 bases). The sample was lung tumor tissue. In DNA, the CDR3 is TGTGCCAGCAGCTTATCACAGGGTCGACAAGAGACCCAGTACTTC. Translating gives CASSLSQGRQETQYF.